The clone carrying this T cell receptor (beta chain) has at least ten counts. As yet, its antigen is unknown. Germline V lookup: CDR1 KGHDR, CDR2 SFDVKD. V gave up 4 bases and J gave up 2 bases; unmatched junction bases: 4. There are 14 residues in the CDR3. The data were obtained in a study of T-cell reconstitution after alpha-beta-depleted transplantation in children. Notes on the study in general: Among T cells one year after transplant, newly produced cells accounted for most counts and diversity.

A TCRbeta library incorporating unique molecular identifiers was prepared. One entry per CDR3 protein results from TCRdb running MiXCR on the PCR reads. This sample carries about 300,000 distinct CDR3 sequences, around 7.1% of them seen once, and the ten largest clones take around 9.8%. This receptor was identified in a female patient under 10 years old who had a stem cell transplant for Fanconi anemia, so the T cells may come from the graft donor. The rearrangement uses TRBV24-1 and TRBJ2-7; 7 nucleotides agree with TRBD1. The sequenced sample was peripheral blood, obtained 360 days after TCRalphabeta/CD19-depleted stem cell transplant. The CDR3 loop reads CATSERQGAYEQYF. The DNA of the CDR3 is TGTGCCACCAGTGAGCGCCAGGGGGCCTACGAGCAGTACTTC.